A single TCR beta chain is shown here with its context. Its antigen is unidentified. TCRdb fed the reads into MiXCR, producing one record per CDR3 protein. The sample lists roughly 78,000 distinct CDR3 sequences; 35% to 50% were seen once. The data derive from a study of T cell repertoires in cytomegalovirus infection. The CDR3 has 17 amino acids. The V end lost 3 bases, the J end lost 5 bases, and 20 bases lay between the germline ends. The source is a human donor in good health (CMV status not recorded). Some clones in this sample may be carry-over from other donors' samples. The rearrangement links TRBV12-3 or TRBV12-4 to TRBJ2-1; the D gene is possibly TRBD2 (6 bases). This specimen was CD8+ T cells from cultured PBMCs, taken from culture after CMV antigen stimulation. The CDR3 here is CASSLGGGGSGDNEQFF. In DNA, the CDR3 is TGTGCCAGCAGTTTGGGGGGAGGCGGGTCCGGCGACAATGAGCAGTTCTTC.